Listed below are T cell receptor beta chains from one sample, sequenced in a study of blood T cell repertoires in COVID-19. Profiled with immunoSEQ multiplex PCR; TCRdb holds only in-frame clones, not every one. Of about 270,000 clones listed, around 87% were seen once; the top ten hold over 2%. The sequencing input was PBMCs or T cells enriched from blood (not recorded which). These receptors were obtained from a woman between 18 and 29 years old who had recovered from COVID-19. CDR3s include the opening cysteine and the closing phenylalanine or tryptophan. D genes are given only for firm matches. Rows may omit the clone size; those that give it use once, few, many or a size class.

J	size	V	D	CDR3	DNA
TRBJ2-1	.	TRBV5-1	TRBD2	CASGSGAGLSYNEQFF	TGCGCCAGCGGCAGCGGAGCGGGACTATCCTACAATGAGCAGTTCTTC
TRBJ1-1	.	TRBV7-9	TRBD1	CASSLPGQGSPEAFF	TGTGCCAGCAGCTTACCGGGACAGGGAAGTCCTGAAGCTTTCTTT
TRBJ1-2	.	TRBV5-1	TRBD1	CASSGGTGGAYGYTF	TGCGCCAGCAGCGGGGGGACAGGGGGCGCTTATGGCTACACCTTC
TRBJ2-2	many	TRBV3-1/TRBV3-2	TRBD2	CASESGGAYTGELFF	TGTGCCAGCGAAAGCGGGGGGGCCTACACCGGGGAGCTGTTTTTT
TRBJ2-5	once	TRBV3-1/TRBV3-2	TRBD2	CASSQDGVAGGLLQETQYF	TGTGCCAGCAGCCAAGATGGAGTAGCGGGGGGTCTTCTCCAAGAGACCCAGTACTTC
TRBJ1-4	.	TRBV5-5	.	CASSLGRGGEKLFF	TGTGCCAGCAGCCTCGGGAGGGGTGGTGAAAAACTGTTTTTT
TRBJ2-3	.	TRBV9	.	CASSASSSTDTQYF	TGTGCCAGCAGCGCCTCGTCTAGCACAGATACGCAGTATTTT
TRBJ2-7	.	TRBV5-6	TRBD1	CASSLGQGDIYEQYF	TGTGCCAGCAGCTTGGGGCAGGGGGATATCTACGAGCAGTACTTC
TRBJ2-5	.	TRBV6-5	.	CASSYVRGPETQYF	TGTGCCAGCAGTTACGTCAGGGGCCCGGAGACCCAGTACTTC
TRBJ2-2	.	TRBV3-1/TRBV3-2	TRBD1	CASSLAYGTGNTGELFF	TGTGCCAGCAGCCTCGCCTATGGGACAGGGAACACCGGGGAGCTGTTTTTT
TRBJ1-2	.	TRBV4-1	TRBD1	CASSPDRGRDYGYTF	TGCGCCAGCAGCCCAGACAGGGGGCGGGACTATGGCTACACCTTC